The sequence of this T cell receptor (beta chain) was determined in a study of cytotoxic CD8 clonotypes in ibrutinib-treated CLL. General observations from the study: Treatment left the uncommon public clonotypes either contracted or stable in frequency.

Concerning this clone itself: What it recognizes is unknown.

V was pared by 8 bases and J by 13 bases, with 11 bases between. This CDR3 has 9 residues. Germline V lookup: CDR1 SNHLY, CDR2 FYNNEI. Method: immunoSEQ multiplex PCR; TCRdb's copy keeps in-frame clones and lacks some. Of about 68,000 clones in the sample, 80% are singletons; the top ten hold about 8%. Sequences were derived from PBMCs, sampled at disease progression, from a patient treated with ibrutinib. The J gene is TRBJ2-5, the V gene TRBV2; D remains unclear. The source of this sequence is a human donor with chronic lymphocytic leukemia. In DNA form, the CDR3 reads TGTGCCAGCGGAACGAGGCTGTACTTC. Translated, it gives CASGTRLYF.